The 6 T cell receptor beta chains given below trace back to one sample, sequenced in a study of blood T cell repertoires in COVID-19. Clones were read by immunoSEQ multiplex PCR, and TCRdb kept only the in-frame ones, dropping some. The sample contains some 120,000 clones, around 80% of which appear only once. Input material: peripheral blood. The receptors here all came from a man older than 75 with active or convalescent COVID-19.

The gene calls are TRBV6-5 and TRBJ1-3, with TRBD1 identical over 7 bases. CDR3 length equals 14 residues. Trimming took 6 bases from V and 3 from J; bases not matched to a gene: 5. Per the germline V gene, CDR1 is MNHEY and CDR2 is SVGAGI. The CDR3: CASSLTGFGNTIYF. The CDR3 DNA reads as TGTGCCAGCAGCTTGACAGGGTTTGGAAACACCATATATTTT.

This chain connects TRBV27 to TRBJ2-7; a weak D match, TRBD1 (5 bases). This CDR3 spans 14 amino acids. The germline gives CDR1 MNHEY, CDR2 SMNVEV (reference sequence). Between the trimmed V and J ends, which lost 2 bases and 1 base, there was a span of 9 bases. In DNA form, the CDR3 reads TGTGCCAGCAGTTTACGGACAACGTCCTACGAGCAGTACTTC. Protein: CASSLRTTSYEQYF.

The rearrangement uses TRBV6-2 or TRBV6-3 and TRBJ1-2; no firm D call. The CDR3 is 13 amino acids. CDR1 MNHEY and CDR2 SVGEGT come from the germline V gene. V was pared by 2 bases and J by 4 bases, with 8 bases between. The CDR3 sequence is CASSYAEIYGYTF. The CDR3, as DNA: TGTGCCAGCAGTTACGCGGAGATCTATGGCTACACCTTC.

The V call is TRBV4-1, the J call TRBJ2-6; 8 bases map to TRBD1. V lost 5 bases and J lost 0; bases outside the gene matches: 6. From germline, CDR1 is MGHRA and CDR2 YSYEKL. The CDR3 is 17 amino acids. The chain's CDR3 is CASSIRTGPSGANVLTF. CDR3 sequence (DNA): TGCGCCAGCAGCATTCGGACAGGGCCCTCTGGGGCCAACGTCCTGACTTTC.

This clone was found a few times. This chain joins TRBV30 and TRBJ2-3, with D unclear. Germline CDR1 and CDR2: GTSNPN and SVGIG (reference sequence). CDR3 length: 14 residues. The germline V and J ends were trimmed by 6 bases and 2 bases, with 15 bases remaining between them. The CDR3 region has the DNA TGTGCCTGCATCGATCGTTACTCCACAGATACGCAGTATTTT. The encoded protein is CACIDRYSTDTQYF.

The chain recombines TRBV7-9 with TRBJ2-2; D gene ambiguous. This CDR3 has 14 amino acids. Germline V gene data show CDR1 as SEHNR and CDR2 as FQNEAQ (reference sequence). V lost 10 bases and J 0 bases, leaving 12 bases between the germline ends. CDR3: CANHTYANTGELFF. CDR3 sequence (DNA): TGTGCCAACCATACTTACGCGAACACCGGGGAGCTGTTTTTT.